The TCR beta chain described here comes from a study of blood T cell repertoires in COVID-19. Profiled with immunoSEQ multiplex PCR; TCRdb holds only in-frame clones, not every one. In the table there are about 110,000 clones, roughly two thirds of which are singletons. CDR1 is LGHDT and CDR2 is YNNKEL in the germline V gene (reference sequence). V shed 0 bases and J shed 8 bases, with 22 bases lying between them. The CDR3 is 17 amino acids. This receptor was taken from a human donor with acute or convalescent COVID-19. The donor label of this sample is uncertain. V and J are TRBV3-1 (or the pseudogene TRBV3-2) and TRBJ1-2, with D perhaps matching TRBD1 (5 bases). What was sequenced was peripheral blood. The CDR3 is CASSQDVTGASLWGYTF. The CDR3 coding sequence is TGTGCCAGCAGCCAAGATGTAACAGGAGCCTCTCTATGGGGCTACACCTTC.